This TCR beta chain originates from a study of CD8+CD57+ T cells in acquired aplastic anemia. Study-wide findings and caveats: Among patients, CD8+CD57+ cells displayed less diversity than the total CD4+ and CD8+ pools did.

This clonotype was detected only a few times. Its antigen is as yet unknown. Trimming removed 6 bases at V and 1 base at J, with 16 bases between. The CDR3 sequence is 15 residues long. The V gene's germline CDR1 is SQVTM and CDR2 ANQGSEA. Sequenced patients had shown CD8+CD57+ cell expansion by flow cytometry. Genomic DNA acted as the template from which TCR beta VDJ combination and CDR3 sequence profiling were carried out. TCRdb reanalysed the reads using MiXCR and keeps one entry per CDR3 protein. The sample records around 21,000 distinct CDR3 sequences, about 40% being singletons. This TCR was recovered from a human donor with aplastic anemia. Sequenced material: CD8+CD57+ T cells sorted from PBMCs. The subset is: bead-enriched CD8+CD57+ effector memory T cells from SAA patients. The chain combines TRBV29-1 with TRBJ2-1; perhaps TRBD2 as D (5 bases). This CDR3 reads CSVPSPRGSYNEQFF. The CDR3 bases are TGCAGCGTACCGTCACCCCGGGGATCCTACAATGAGCAGTTCTTC.